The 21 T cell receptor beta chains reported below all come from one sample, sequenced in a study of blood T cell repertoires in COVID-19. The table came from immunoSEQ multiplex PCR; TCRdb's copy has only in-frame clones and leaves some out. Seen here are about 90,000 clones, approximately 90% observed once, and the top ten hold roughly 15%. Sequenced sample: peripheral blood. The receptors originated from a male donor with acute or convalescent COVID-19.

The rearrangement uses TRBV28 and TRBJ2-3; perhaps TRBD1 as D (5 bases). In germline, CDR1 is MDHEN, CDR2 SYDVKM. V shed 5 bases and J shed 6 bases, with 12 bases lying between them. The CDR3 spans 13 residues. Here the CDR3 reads CASSTGLPDTQYF. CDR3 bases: TGTGCCAGCAGTACAGGATTGCCGGATACGCAGTATTTT.

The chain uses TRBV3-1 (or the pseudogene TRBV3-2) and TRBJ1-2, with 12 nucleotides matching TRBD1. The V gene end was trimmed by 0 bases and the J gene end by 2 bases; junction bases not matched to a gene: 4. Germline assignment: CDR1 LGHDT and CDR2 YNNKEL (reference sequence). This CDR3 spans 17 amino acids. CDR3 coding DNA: TGTGCCAGCAGCCAAGAAGGGGGGACAGGGGGCAACTATGGCTACACCTTC. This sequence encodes CASSQEGGTGGNYGYTF.

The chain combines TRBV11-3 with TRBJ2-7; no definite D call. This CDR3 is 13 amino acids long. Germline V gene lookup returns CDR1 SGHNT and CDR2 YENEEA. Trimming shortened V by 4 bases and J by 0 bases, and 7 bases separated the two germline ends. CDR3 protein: CASSSSSSYEQYF. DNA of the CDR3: TGTGCCAGCAGCTCCTCCTCCTCCTACGAGCAGTACTTC. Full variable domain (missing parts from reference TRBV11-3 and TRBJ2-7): EAGVVQSPRYKIIEKKQPVAFWCNPISGHNTLYWYLQNLGQGPELLIRYENEEAVDDSQLPKDRFSAERLKGVDSTLKIQPAELGDSAVYLCASSSSSSYEQYFGPGTRLTVT.

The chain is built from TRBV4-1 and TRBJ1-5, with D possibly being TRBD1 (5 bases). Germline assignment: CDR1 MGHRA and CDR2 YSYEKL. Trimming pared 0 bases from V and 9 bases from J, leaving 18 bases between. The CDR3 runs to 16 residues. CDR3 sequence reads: CASSQDPTGPRGPQHF. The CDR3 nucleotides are TGCGCCAGCAGCCAAGACCCGACCGGGCCTAGGGGGCCCCAGCATTTT.

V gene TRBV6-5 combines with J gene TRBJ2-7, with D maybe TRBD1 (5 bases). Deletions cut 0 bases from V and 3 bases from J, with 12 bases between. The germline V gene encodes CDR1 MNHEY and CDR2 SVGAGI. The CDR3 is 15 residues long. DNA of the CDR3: TGTGCCAGCAGTTACTCGCCCCGGACATTCTACGAGCAGTACTTC. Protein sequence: CASSYSPRTFYEQYF.

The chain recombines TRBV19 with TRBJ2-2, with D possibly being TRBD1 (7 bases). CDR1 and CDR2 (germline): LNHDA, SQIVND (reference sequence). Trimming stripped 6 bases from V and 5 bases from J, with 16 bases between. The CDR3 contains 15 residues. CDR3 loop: CASSGWTGGTGELFF. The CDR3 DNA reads TGTGCCAGTAGCGGATGGACAGGAGGGACCGGGGAGCTGTTTTTT.

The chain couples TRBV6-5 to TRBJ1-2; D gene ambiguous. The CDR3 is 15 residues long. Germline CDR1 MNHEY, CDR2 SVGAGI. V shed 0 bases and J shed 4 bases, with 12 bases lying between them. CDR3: CASSYSEGLLYGYTF. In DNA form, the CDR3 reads TGTGCCAGCAGTTACTCGGAGGGATTGCTCTATGGCTACACCTTC.

In DNA, the CDR3 is TGCAGTGCTAGTCAGGGTTCTGGCTACACCTTC. It specifies CSASQGSGYTF. This chain uses TRBV20-1 with TRBJ1-2; possible D gene TRBD1, 5 bases. From germline, CDR1 is DFQATT and CDR2 SNEGSKA (reference sequence). The CDR3 length is 11 residues. The germline V and J ends were trimmed by 3 bases and 7 bases, with 9 bases remaining between them.

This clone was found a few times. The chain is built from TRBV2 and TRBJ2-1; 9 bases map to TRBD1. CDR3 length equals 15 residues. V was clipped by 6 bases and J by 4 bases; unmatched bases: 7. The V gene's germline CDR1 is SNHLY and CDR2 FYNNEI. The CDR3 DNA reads TGTGCCAGCAGCCCCGGGACAGGGATGTACAATGAGCAGTTCTTC. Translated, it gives CASSPGTGMYNEQFF.

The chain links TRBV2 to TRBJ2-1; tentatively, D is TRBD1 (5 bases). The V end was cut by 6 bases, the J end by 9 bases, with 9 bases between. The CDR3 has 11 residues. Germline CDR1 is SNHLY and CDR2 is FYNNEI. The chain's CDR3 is CASRGLGEQFF. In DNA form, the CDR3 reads TGTGCCAGCAGGGGGCTCGGTGAGCAGTTCTTC.

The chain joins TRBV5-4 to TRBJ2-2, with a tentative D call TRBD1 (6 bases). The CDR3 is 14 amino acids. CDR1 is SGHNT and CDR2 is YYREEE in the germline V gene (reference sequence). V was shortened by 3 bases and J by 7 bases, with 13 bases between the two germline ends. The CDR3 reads CASSSQGFDGELFF. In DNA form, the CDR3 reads TGTGCCAGCAGCTCACAGGGATTTGACGGGGAGCTGTTTTTT.

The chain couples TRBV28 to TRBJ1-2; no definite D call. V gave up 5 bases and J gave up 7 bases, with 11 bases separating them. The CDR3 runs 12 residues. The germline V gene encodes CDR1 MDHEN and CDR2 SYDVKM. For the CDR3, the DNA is TGTGCCAGCAGTATTGCGGGAGGTGGCTACACCTTC. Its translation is CASSIAGGGYTF.

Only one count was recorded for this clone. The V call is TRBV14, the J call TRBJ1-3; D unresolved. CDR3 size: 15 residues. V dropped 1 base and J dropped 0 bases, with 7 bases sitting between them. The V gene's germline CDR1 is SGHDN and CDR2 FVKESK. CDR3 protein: CASSQVRSSGNTIYF. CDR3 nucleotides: TGTGCCAGCAGCCAAGTCAGAAGCTCTGGAAACACCATATATTTT.

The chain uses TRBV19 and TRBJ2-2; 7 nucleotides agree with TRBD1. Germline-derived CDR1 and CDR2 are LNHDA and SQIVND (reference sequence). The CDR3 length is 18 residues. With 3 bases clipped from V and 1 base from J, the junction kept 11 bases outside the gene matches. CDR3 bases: TGTGCCAGTAGTATCTACTCACCGGGACAGTTGAACACCGGGGAGCTGTTTTTT. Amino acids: CASSIYSPGQLNTGELFF.

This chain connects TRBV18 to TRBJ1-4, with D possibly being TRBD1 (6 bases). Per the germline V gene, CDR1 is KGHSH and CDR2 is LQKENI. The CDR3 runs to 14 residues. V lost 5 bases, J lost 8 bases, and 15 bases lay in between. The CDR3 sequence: CASSYSTGKEKLFF. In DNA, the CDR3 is TGTGCCAGCTCATATTCGACAGGAAAGGAAAAACTGTTTTTT.

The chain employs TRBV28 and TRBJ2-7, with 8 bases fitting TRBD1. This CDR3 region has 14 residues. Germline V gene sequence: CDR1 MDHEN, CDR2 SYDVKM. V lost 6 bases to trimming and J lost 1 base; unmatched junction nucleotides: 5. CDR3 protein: CASSPGGPSYEQYF. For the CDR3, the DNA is TGTGCCAGCAGCCCAGGGGGCCCTTCCTACGAGCAGTACTTC.

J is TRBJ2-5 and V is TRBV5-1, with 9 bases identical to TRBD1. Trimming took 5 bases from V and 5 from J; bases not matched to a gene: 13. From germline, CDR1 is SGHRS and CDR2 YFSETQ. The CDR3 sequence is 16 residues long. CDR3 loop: CASRTTWTGDGETQYF. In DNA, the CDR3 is TGCGCCAGCAGAACGACCTGGACAGGGGATGGGGAGACCCAGTACTTC.

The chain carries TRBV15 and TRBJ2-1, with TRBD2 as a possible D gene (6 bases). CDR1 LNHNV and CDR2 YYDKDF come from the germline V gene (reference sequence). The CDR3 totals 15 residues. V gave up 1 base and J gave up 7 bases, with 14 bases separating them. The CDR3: CATSRARGAGNEQFF. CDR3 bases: TGTGCCACCAGCAGAGCAAGGGGTGCGGGGAATGAGCAGTTCTTC.

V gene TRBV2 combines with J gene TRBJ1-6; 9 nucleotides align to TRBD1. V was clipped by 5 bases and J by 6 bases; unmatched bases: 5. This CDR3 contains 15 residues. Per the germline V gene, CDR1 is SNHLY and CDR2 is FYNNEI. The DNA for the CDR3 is TGTGCCAGCAGTCTAGGGGGACAGGGTAATTCACCCCTCCACTTT. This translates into CASSLGGQGNSPLHF.

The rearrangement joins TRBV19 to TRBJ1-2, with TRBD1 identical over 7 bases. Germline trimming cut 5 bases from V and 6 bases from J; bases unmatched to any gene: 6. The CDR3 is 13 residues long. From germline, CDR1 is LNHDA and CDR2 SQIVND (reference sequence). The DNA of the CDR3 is TGTGCCAGTAGTGTCACAGGGGCGAATGGCTACACCTTC. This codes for CASSVTGANGYTF.

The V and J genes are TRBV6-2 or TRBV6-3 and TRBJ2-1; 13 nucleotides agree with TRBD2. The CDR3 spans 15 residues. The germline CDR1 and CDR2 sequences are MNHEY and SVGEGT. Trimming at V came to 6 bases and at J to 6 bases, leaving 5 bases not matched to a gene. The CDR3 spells CASSHRLAGGNEQFF. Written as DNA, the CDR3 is TGTGCCAGCAGCCACCGACTAGCGGGGGGCAATGAGCAGTTCTTC.